This TCR beta chain is from a study of T-cell reconstitution after alpha-beta-depleted transplantation in children. Unique molecular identifiers were incorporated into the prepared TCRbeta library. TCRdb re-called the PCR reads through MiXCR, storing one row per CDR3 protein. The sample holds 600,000 to 800,000 distinct CDR3 sequences, around 12% seen once. The table lists this clonotype with a few counts. The CDR3 loop spans 16 amino acids. The V end was cut by 4 bases, the J end by 1 base, with 16 bases between. Germline CDR1 LGHDT, CDR2 YNNKEL (reference sequence). This clonotype originated in a girl aged 2 to 10 with congenital amegakaryocytic thrombocytopenia, due to receive a stem cell transplant. J is TRBJ1-1 and V is TRBV3-1; tentative D call: TRBD1 (5 bases). Material: PBMCs, obtained before TCRalphabeta/CD19-depleted stem cell transplant. The CDR3 is CASSRPVRGRNTEAFF. CDR3 DNA: TGTGCCAGCAGCCGCCCGGTGAGGGGCAGGAACACTGAAGCTTTCTTT.